A single sample gave rise to the 13 T cell receptor beta chains below, sequenced in a study of blood T cell repertoires in COVID-19 (TCRdb year 2020). Libraries were prepared through the immunoSEQ multiplex PCR assay. TCRdb retrieved this table from immuneACCESS and kept in-frame rearrangements only. Not all clones are present; in checked studies, unresolved V genes account for under half, and no reason is known for the remainder. The sample data list a few hundred thousand clones, and 75% to 90% of these were observed just once. The top ten hold 8% to 9.5% of the sample. The sequenced material came from PBMCs or T cells enriched from blood (not recorded which). The source is a woman between 55 and 75 years old who had recovered from COVID-19.

The CDR3 nucleotides read TGTGCCAGCAGCCTCAGGGGGGCAGGAATTCAGCCCCAGCATTTT. Translating gives CASSLRGAGIQPQHF. This chain links TRBV5-6 with TRBJ1-5; TRBD1 aligns across 7 bases. The junction had 10 bases not matched to a gene; V was cut back by 4 bases and J by 6 bases. Germline loops: CDR1 SGHDT, CDR2 YYEEEE. This CDR3 spans 15 amino acids.

The chain couples TRBV6-5 to TRBJ1-2; TRBD1 matches 9 bases. CDR3 length equals 14 residues. From germline, CDR1 is MNHEY and CDR2 SVGAGI. With 6 bases clipped from V and 5 bases from J, the junction kept 7 bases outside the gene matches. CDR3 sequence: CASRRGQGLYGYTF. CDR3 nucleotides: TGTGCCAGCAGAAGGGGACAGGGCCTGTATGGCTACACCTTC.

The gene calls are TRBV29-1 and TRBJ1-1, with D possibly being TRBD1 (5 bases). CDR1 SQVTM and CDR2 ANQGSEA come from the germline V gene. V lost 6 bases and J 3 bases, leaving 17 bases between the germline ends. This CDR3 has 14 amino acids. The CDR3 DNA sequence: TGCAGCGTGCGGGTCAACGCGGGGGACACTGAAGCTTTCTTT. Its translation: CSVRVNAGDTEAFF.

In its sample, this clone was seen a few times. The V gene is TRBV6-1, the J gene TRBJ2-7; D perhaps matches TRBD1 (6 bases). The CDR3 spans 13 residues. V gave up 3 bases and J gave up 4 bases, with 10 bases separating them. From germline, CDR1 is MNHNS and CDR2 SASEGT. CDR3 region: CASSEVRGYEQYV. DNA of the CDR3: TGTGCCAGCAGTGAGGTGAGGGGGTACGAGCAGTACGTC.

The chain recombines TRBV14 with TRBJ2-5; 7 nucleotides align to TRBD1. V gave up 4 bases and J gave up 5 bases; unmatched junction bases: 7. The CDR3 runs 14 residues. Germline-derived CDR1 and CDR2 are SGHDN and FVKESK. The CDR3 sequence: CASSRNRGGETQYF. The CDR3 coding sequence is TGTGCCAGCAGCCGAAACAGGGGCGGGGAGACCCAGTACTTC.

CDR3 DNA: TGTGCCAGCAGTTTATTCGGAGGGCGCGAAAAACTGTTTTTT. Protein product: CASSLFGGREKLFF. V and J are TRBV27 and TRBJ1-4, with D hard to call. The ends were cut back, 1 base at V and 8 bases at J, with 11 bases in the middle. The CDR3 runs to 14 residues. CDR1 is MNHEY, CDR2 SMNVEV, per germline (reference sequence).

This chain uses TRBV3-1 (or the pseudogene TRBV3-2) with TRBJ1-3; perhaps TRBD1 as D (6 bases). CDR1 is LGHDT, CDR2 YNNKEL, per germline (reference sequence). V lost 1 base, J lost 4 bases, and 14 bases lay in between. The CDR3 is made up of 16 amino acids. The chain's CDR3 is CASSQVGGAGGNTIYF. The CDR3 nucleotides are TGTGCCAGCAGCCAAGTCGGGGGGGCAGGAGGAAACACCATATATTTT.

The rearrangement joins TRBV7-9 to TRBJ2-1, with D tentatively TRBD1 (7 bases). Germline V gene sequence: CDR1 SEHNR, CDR2 FQNEAQ (reference sequence). V lost 4 bases to trimming and J lost 0 bases, with 16 bases between them. The CDR3 is made up of 17 amino acids. The DNA for the CDR3 is TGTGCCAGCAGCTCGTCGGCAGGGGGACTCTCCTACAATGAGCAGTTCTTC. Translated, it gives CASSSSAGGLSYNEQFF. Combining the CDR3 with reference TRBV7-9 and TRBJ2-1 gives the whole variable domain DTGVSQNPRHKITKRGQNVTFRCDPISEHNRLYWYRQTLGQGPEFLTYFQNEAQLEKSRLLSDRFSAERPKGSFSTLEIQRTEQGDSAMYLCASSSSAGGLSYNEQFFGPGTRLTVL.

V usage is TRBV29-1 and J usage is TRBJ2-7, with D tentatively TRBD1 (5 bases). V lost 6 bases and J lost 3, with 9 bases in between. Germline CDR1 SQVTM, CDR2 ANQGSEA. The CDR3 spans 11 residues. This CDR3 reads CSVATDYEQYV. DNA for the CDR3: TGCAGCGTCGCGACAGACTACGAGCAGTACGTC.

This chain joins TRBV4-1 and TRBJ2-2; 9 bases are shared with TRBD2. CDR1 and CDR2 (germline): MGHRA, YSYEKL. The CDR3 runs 17 residues. V shed 1 base, J shed 4 bases, and the junction held 7 bases outside the gene matches. For the CDR3, the DNA is TGCGCCAGCAGCCAAGGGGCTAGCGGGGCAATCACCGGGGAGCTGTTTTTT. Its protein is CASSQGASGAITGELFF.

The V gene is TRBV2, the J gene TRBJ1-1; a weak D match, TRBD1 (6 bases). Per germline, CDR1 SNHLY and CDR2 FYNNEI. V was pared by 7 bases and J by 1 base, with 10 bases between. The CDR3 contains 13 residues. The CDR3 nucleotides read TGTGCCAGCAACGGACAGAAGAACACTGAAGCTTTCTTT. This codes for CASNGQKNTEAFF.

The rearrangement links TRBV7-2 to TRBJ1-2, with D possibly matching TRBD1 (5 bases). Germline-derived CDR1 and CDR2 are SGHTA and FQGNSA. The CDR3 length is 15 residues. Deletions cut 3 bases from V and 5 bases from J, with 16 bases between. The CDR3 nucleotides are TGTGCCAGCAGCTTTGCGTCAGGGATCGGATATGGCTACACCTTC. It specifies CASSFASGIGYGYTF.

The chain is built from TRBV3-1 (or the pseudogene TRBV3-2) and TRBJ1-4; D unresolved. CDR3 length: 14 amino acids. V was trimmed by 0 bases and J by 3 bases, leaving 5 bases between them. Germline V gene data show CDR1 as LGHDT and CDR2 as YNNKEL (reference sequence). CDR3 nucleotide sequence: TGTGCCAGCAGCCAAGAGTGGCCTAATGAAAAACTGTTTTTT. Encoded protein: CASSQEWPNEKLFF.